Described below is a single T cell receptor beta chain sequence and its context. CDR3 length: 16 amino acids. Germline CDR1 is MGHDK and CDR2 is SYGVNS. V was pared by 5 bases and J by 4 bases, with 8 bases of the junction left unmatched. TCRdb itself ran the RT-PCR reads through MiXCR, one entry per CDR3 protein. The sample lists just under 550,000 distinct CDR3 sequences; 20% to 25% were seen once. The sample is drawn from a study of response to subunit inactivated influenza vaccine. This sample also belongs to another study, concerning T cells expressing NK-cell markers. As that report states: Template switching by 5'RACE with UMIs generated the TCR beta cDNA. With respect to HCMV, seven of the eight sequenced donors were seropositive, and one was seronegative. CD8+ T cells in 5 or 6 donors included dominant NKG2C+ clonotypes at about 1.0-7.5%. Expanded NKG2C+ T cell clones had unclear HCMV specificity.

Sequenced here: CD4+ T cells sorted from PBMCs, sampled roughly 13 days after vaccination. The rearrangement joins TRBV25-1 to TRBJ2-5, with 12 positions matching TRBD2. The receptor's source is a man aged 50 to 59 who received an inactivated influenza vaccine. The CDR3 region has the DNA TGTGCCAGCAGTCCCATTGGACTAGCGGGAAGAGAGACCCAGTACTTC. Amino acid sequence: CASSPIGLAGRETQYF. Variable domain in full (rest from reference TRBV25-1 and TRBJ2-5): EADIYQTPRYLVIGTGKKITLECSQTMGHDKMYWYQQDPGMELHLIHYSYGVNSTEKGDLSSESTVSRIRTEHFPLTLESARPSHTSQYLCASSPIGLAGRETQYFGPGTRLLVL.